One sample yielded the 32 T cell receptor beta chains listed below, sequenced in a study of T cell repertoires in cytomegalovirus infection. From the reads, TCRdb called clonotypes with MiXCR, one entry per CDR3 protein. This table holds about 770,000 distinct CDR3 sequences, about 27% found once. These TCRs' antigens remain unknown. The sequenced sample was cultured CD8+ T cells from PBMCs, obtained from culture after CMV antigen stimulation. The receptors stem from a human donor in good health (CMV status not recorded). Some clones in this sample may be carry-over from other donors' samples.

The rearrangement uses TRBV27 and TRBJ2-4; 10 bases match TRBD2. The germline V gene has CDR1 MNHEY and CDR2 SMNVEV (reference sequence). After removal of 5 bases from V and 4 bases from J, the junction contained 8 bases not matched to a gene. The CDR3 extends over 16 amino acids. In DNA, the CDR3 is TGTGCCAGCAGTCATAAAGCGGGGGGGACTAAAAACATTCAGTACTTC. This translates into CASSHKAGGTKNIQYF.

The CDR3 nucleotides are TGTGCCAGCAGTTACTCGAGATGGGGCGAGCCTGGGGCCAACGTCCTGACTTTC. Translation: CASSYSRWGEPGANVLTF. The chain is built from TRBV6-5 and TRBJ2-6; tentative D call: TRBD1 (5 bases). V was clipped by 0 bases and J by 2 bases, with 14 bases between them. CDR3 length: 18 amino acids. Germline V gene lookup returns CDR1 MNHEY and CDR2 SVGAGI.

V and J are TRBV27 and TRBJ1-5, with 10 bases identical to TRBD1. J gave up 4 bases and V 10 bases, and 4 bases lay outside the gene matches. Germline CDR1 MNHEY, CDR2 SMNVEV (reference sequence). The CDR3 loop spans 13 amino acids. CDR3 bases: TGTGCCACGACAGGGGGCCCTAATCAGCCCCAGCATTTT. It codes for CATTGGPNQPQHF.

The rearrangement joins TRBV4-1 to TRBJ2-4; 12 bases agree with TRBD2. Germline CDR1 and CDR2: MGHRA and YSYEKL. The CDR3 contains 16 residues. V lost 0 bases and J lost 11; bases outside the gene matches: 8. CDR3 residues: CASSQESSGGALVQYF. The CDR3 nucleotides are TGCGCCAGCAGCCAAGAGTCTAGCGGGGGGGCCTTGGTTCAGTACTTC.

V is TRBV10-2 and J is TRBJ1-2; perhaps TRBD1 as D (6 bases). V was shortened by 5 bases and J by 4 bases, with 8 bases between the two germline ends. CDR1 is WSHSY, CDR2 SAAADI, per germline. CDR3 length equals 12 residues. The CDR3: CASSKGVYGYTF. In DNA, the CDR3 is TGCGCCAGCAGTAAGGGGGTCTATGGCTACACCTTC.

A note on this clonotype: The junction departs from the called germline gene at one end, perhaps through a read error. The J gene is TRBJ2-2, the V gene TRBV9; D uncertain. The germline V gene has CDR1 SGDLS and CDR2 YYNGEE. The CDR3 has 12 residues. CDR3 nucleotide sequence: TGTGCTAGCAGCGTAGAGGACGGGGAGCTGTTTTTT. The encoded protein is CASSVEDGELFF.

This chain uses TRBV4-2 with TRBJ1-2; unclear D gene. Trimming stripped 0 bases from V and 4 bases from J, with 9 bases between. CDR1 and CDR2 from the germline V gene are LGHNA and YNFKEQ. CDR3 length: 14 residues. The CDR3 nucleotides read TGTGCCAGCAGCCAAGATGGAGCCCCCTATGGCTACACCTTC. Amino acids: CASSQDGAPYGYTF.

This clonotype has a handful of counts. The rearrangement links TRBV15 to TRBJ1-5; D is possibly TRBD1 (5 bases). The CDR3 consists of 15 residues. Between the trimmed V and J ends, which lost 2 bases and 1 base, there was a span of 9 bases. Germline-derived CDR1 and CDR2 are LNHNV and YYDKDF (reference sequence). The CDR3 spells CATSRRAGSNQPQHF. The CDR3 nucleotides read TGTGCCACCAGCAGACGGGCAGGGAGCAATCAGCCCCAGCATTTT.

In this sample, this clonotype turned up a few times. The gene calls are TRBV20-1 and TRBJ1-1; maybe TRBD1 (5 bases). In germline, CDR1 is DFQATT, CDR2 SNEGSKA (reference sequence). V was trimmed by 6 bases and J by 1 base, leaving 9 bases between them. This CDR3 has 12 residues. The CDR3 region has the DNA TGCAGTGCGGAGACAGAGAACACTGAAGCTTTCTTT. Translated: CSAETENTEAFF.

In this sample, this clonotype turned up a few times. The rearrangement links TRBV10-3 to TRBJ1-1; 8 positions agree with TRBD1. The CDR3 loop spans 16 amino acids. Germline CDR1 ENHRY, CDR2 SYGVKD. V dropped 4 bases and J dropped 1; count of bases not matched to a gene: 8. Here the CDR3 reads CAISVKAQGANTEAFF. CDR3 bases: TGTGCCATCAGTGTTAAAGCCCAGGGGGCGAACACTGAAGCTTTCTTT.

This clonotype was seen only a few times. CDR3 protein: CASSLAGGGTQYF. The CDR3 DNA is TGTGCCAGCAGCTTAGCCGGGGGCGGAACCCAGTACTTC. The rearrangement links TRBV7-2 to TRBJ2-5; D might be TRBD1 or TRBD2, each matching 6 bases. With 0 bases removed from V and 8 bases from J, the gap between germline ends came to 10 bases. Germline-derived CDR1 and CDR2 are SGHTA and FQGNSA. This CDR3 is 13 amino acids long.

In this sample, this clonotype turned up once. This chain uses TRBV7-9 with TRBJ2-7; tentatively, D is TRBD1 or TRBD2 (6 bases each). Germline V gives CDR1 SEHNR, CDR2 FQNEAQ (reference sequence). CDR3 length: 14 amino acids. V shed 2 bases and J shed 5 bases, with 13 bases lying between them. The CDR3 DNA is TGTGCCAGCAGCTTAAGAGGGGGGAGCGACGAGCAGTACTTC. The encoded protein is CASSLRGGSDEQYF.

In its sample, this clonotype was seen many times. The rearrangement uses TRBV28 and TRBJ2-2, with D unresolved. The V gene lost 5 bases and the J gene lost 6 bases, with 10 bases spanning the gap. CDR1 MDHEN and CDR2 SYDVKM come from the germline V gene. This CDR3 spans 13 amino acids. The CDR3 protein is CASSPRVSGELFF. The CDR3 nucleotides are TGTGCCAGCAGTCCACGGGTATCCGGGGAGCTGTTTTTT.

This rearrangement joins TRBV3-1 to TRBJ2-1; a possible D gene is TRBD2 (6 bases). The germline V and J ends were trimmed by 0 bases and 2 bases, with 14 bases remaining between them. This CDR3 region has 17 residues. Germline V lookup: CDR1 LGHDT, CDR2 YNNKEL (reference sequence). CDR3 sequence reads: CASSQDVGGVTYNEQFF. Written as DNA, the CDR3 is TGTGCCAGCAGCCAAGATGTAGGCGGGGTAACCTACAATGAGCAGTTCTTC.

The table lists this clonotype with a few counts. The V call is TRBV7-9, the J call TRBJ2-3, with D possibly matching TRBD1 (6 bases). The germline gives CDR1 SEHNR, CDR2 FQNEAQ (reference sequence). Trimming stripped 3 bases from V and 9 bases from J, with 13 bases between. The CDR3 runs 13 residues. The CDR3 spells CASSFTGMETQYF. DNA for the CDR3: TGTGCCAGCAGCTTCACAGGGATGGAAACGCAGTATTTT.

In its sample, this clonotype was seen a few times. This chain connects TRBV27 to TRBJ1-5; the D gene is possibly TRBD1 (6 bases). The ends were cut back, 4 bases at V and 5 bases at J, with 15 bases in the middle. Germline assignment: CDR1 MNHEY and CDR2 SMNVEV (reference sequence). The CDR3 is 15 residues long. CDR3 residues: CASSSGQFADQPQHF. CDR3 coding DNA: TGTGCCAGCAGTTCCGGACAGTTCGCGGATCAGCCCCAGCATTTT.

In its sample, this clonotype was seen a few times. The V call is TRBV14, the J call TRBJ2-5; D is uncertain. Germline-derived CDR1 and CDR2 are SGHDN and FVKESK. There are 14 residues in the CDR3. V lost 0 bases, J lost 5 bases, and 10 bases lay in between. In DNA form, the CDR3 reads TGTGCCAGCAGCCAAGATACCTATTGGGAGACCCAGTACTTC. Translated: CASSQDTYWETQYF.

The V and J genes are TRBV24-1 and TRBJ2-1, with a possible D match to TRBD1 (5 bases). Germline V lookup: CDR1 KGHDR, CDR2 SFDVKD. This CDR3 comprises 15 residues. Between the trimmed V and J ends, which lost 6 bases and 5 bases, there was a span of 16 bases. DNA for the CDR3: TGTGCCACCAGTCAACCCCAACAGGATAACAATGAGCAGTTCTTC. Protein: CATSQPQQDNNEQFF.

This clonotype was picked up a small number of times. Written as DNA, the CDR3 is TGTGCCAGCAGCACCCGGGGGGGCGCAGATACGCAGTATTTT. Translating gives CASSTRGGADTQYF. The chain is built from TRBV13 and TRBJ2-3; TRBD2 aligns across 8 bases. The length of the CDR3 is 14 residues. V lost 5 bases to trimming and J lost 4 bases; unmatched junction nucleotides: 5. Germline V gene lookup returns CDR1 PRHDT and CDR2 FYEKMQ (reference sequence).

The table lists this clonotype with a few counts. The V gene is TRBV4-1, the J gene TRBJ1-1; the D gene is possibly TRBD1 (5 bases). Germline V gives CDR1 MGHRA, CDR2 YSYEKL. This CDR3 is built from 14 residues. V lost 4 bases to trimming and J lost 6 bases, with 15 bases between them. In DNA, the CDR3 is TGCGCCAGCAGCCTACAAGGATTGGGGGCTGAAGCTTTCTTT. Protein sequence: CASSLQGLGAEAFF.

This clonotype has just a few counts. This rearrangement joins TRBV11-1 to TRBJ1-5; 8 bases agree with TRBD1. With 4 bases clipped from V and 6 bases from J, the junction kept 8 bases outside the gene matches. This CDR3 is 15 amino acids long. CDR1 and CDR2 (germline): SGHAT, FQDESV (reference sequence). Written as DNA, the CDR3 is TGTGCCAGCAGCTACGGGACAGGTCTGGGTCAGCCCCAGCATTTT. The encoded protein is CASSYGTGLGQPQHF.

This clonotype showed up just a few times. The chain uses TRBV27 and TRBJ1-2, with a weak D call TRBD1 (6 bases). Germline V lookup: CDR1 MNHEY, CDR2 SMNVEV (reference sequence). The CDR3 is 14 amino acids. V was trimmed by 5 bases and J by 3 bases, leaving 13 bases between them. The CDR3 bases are TGTGCCAGCAGTCCGCGACAGGAATACTATGGCTACACCTTC. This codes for CASSPRQEYYGYTF.

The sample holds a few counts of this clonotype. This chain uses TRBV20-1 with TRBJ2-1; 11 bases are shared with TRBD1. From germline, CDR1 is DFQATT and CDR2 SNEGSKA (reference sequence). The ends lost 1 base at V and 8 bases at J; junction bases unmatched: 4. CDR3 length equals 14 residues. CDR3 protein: CSARGTGGLHEQFF. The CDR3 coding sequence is TGCAGTGCTAGAGGGACAGGGGGCTTACATGAGCAGTTCTTC.

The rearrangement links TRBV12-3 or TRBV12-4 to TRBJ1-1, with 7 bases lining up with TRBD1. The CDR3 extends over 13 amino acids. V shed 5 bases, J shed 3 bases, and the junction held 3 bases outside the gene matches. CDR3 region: CASSGQVHTEAFF. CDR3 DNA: TGTGCCAGCAGTGGACAGGTTCACACTGAAGCTTTCTTT.

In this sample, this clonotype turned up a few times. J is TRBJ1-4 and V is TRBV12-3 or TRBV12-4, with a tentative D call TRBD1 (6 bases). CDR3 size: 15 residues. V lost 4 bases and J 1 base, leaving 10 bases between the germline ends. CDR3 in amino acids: CASSSRTETNEKLFF. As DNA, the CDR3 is TGTGCCAGCAGTTCCCGGACAGAAACTAATGAAAAACTGTTTTTT.

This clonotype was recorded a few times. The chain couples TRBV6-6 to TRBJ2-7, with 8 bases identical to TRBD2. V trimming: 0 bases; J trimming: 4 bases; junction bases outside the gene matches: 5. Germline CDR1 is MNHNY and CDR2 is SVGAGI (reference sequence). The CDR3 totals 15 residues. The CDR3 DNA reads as TGTGCCAGCAGTTACTCGTCGGGGGGGGAGTACGAGCAGTACTTC. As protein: CASSYSSGGEYEQYF.

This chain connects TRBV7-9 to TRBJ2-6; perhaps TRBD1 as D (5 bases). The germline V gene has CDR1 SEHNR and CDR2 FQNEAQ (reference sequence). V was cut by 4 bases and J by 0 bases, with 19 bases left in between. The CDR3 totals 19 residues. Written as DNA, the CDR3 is TGTGCCAGCAGCTCAACGAGACAGCCCGCTAGCTCTGGGGCCAACGTCCTGACTTTC. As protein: CASSSTRQPASSGANVLTF. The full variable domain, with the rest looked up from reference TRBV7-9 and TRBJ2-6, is DTGVSQNPRHKITKRGQNVTFRCDPISEHNRLYWYRQTLGQGPEFLTYFQNEAQLEKSRLLSDRFSAERPKGSFSTLEIQRTEQGDSAMYLCASSSTRQPASSGANVLTFGAGSRLTVL.

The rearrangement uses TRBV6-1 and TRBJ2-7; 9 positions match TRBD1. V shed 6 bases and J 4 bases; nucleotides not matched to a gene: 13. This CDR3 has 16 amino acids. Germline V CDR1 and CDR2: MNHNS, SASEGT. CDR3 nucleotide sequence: TGTGCCAGCAGCGAAATAGACAGGGGGGGAGGATACGAGCAGTACTTC. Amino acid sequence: CASSEIDRGGGYEQYF.

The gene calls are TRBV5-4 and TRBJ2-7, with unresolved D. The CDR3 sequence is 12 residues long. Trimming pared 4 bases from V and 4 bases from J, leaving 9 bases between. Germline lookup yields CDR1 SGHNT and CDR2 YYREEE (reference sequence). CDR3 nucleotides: TGTGCCAGCAGCCAGGACGGGTACGAGCAGTACGTC. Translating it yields CASSQDGYEQYV.

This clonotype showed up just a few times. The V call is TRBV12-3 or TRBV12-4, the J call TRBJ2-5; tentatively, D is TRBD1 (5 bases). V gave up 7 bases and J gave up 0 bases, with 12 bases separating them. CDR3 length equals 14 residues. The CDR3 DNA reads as TGTGCCAGCACCTCAGGGATAAACCAAGAGACCCAGTACTTC. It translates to CASTSGINQETQYF.

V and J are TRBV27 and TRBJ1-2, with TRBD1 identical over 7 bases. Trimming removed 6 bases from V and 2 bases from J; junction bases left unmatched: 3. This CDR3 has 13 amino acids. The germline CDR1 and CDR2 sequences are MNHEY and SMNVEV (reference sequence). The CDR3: CASSGGQNYGYTF. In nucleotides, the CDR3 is TGTGCCAGCAGCGGGGGACAGAACTATGGCTACACCTTC.

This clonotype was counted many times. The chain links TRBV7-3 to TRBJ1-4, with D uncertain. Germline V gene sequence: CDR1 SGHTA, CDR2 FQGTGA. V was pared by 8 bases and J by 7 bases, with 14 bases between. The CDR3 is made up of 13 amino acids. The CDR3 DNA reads TGTGCCAGCCCATCGGACGCGTCTGAAAAACTGTTTTTT. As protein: CASPSDASEKLFF.